This T cell receptor beta chain was found in a study of blood T cell repertoires in COVID-19. About the study: Acute-phase and convalescent COVID-19 samples originated in the United States, Italy and Spain.

TCRdb's table, derived via immunoSEQ multiplex PCR, lists solely in-frame clones and lacks some. The sample holds about 140,000 clones, approximately 87% seen once. This CDR3 is 12 amino acids long. Germline V gives CDR1 SNHLY, CDR2 FYNNEI. V gave up 8 bases and J gave up 6 bases; unmatched junction bases: 3. This clone came up a few times. Participants came from 20 to 25 US areas, aged about 18 to 100 years. Participant-given clinical history determined each cohort assignment. The recovered donors of Cohort 3 showed two negative PCRs, clearance, or symptom resolution. This TCR came from a man in his 60s who had recovered from COVID-19. Specimen: PBMCs or T cells enriched from blood (not recorded which). V and J are TRBV2 and TRBJ2-7, with 11 bases matching TRBD1. The CDR3 loop reads CASGGQGGEQYF. The CDR3 DNA reads as TGTGCCAGCGGGGGACAGGGGGGCGAGCAGTACTTC.